This TCR beta chain was identified in a study of regulatory T cells in long-lasting Graves disease. The authors built TCR beta libraries using iRepertoire HTBI primers and Arm-PCR of CDR3 regions. TCRdb used MiXCR to reprocess the multiplex PCR reads, holding one entry per CDR3 protein. The sample has approximately 270,000 distinct CDR3 sequences, 15% to 20% seen once. V was pared by 6 bases and J by 7 bases, with 16 bases between. Germline V gene sequence: CDR1 MNHNS, CDR2 SASEGT. The CDR3 runs to 15 residues. This clonotype was seen more than once but under ten times. The time point here: newly diagnosed GD, antithyroid drugs for less than 3 months. Following extraction of RNA from PBMCs, that RNA was used to make the TCR library. These sequences were also reported in another study, on T cells in Graves' hyperthyroidism and ophthalmopathy. As that report states: During a first-round RT-PCR of the TCR CDR3, the HTBI primer set was used.

The source was peripheral blood mononuclear cells (PBMCs), collected at new diagnosis, from a patient treated with antithyroid drugs. V gene TRBV6-1 combines with J gene TRBJ1-6; no firm D call. The source of this sequence is a woman under 40 with Graves disease. CDR3 sequence (DNA): TGTGCCAGCAGCGTACGACCGATCGGGAATTCACCCCTCCACTTT. Residues: CASSVRPIGNSPLHF.